The 2 T cell receptor beta chains given below trace back to one sample, sequenced in a study of blood T cell repertoires in COVID-19. Repertoires were generated with immunoSEQ multiplex PCR, while TCRdb's copy carries only in-frame clones and drops some. The sample lists around 300,000 clones; roughly nine tenths were seen once. Material: peripheral blood. These receptors originate from a man between 18 and 35 years old with active or convalescent COVID-19.

This chain links TRBV4-1 with TRBJ2-7, with 9 bases aligning to TRBD2. Germline V CDR1 and CDR2: MGHRA, YSYEKL. V lost 2 bases and J lost 2; bases outside the gene matches: 7. The CDR3 sequence is 16 residues long. In DNA, the CDR3 is TGCGCCAGCAGCCAATCTAGCGGGGATAGAACCTACGAGCAGTACTTC. Protein: CASSQSSGDRTYEQYF.

The V and J genes are TRBV18 and TRBJ2-3; 10 positions agree with TRBD1. This CDR3 has 15 amino acids. CDR1 and CDR2 from the germline V gene are KGHSH and LQKENI. Trimming removed 4 bases from V and 5 bases from J; junction bases left unmatched: 6. The CDR3: CASSLWDRGEDTQYF. In DNA form, the CDR3 reads TGTGCCAGCTCACTATGGGACAGGGGAGAAGATACGCAGTATTTT.